The clone carrying this T cell receptor (beta chain) has only a few counts. With a J-beta primer mix and a sample-barcoded 5' primer, a second PCR ran roughly 6 to 11 cycles. Each cDNA molecule, via a template-switch adaptor with 12 random nucleotides, was tagged. TCRdb processed the 5' RACE reads anew with MiXCR; each CDR3 protein has one entry. The table lists hundreds of thousands of distinct CDR3 sequences, more than 20% of them singletons. The data were taken from a study of blood T cells in healthy people across ages. The germline V gene encodes CDR1 SEHNR and CDR2 FQNEAQ (reference sequence). The V and J ends lost 4 bases and 2 bases, in that order; junction bases with no gene match: 10. This CDR3 has 16 residues. Roughly 10 milliliters was the volume of peripheral blood drawn from each donor.

Input material: blood. V gene TRBV7-9 combines with J gene TRBJ2-7; TRBD1 agrees at 8 bases. This TCR was sampled from a man in his sixties or seventies in good health. The CDR3 protein is CASSSHTGGRPYEQYF. The CDR3 nucleotides are TGTGCCAGCAGCTCTCACACAGGGGGTCGCCCCTACGAGCAGTACTTC.